This TCR beta chain stems from a study of cytomegalovirus exposure and HLA in healthy donors. Study outcomes and limitations: A few CMV-associated chains were confirmed in vitro to be specific for CMV antigens. In a later analysis, the majority of CMV-associated beta chains seemingly showed HLA restriction. Accurate prediction of most subjects' HLA-A and HLA-B alleles from TCR beta sequences was reported.

A few counts support this clone. Its antigen is still unknown. This CDR3 spans 16 amino acids. Germline assignment: CDR1 GTSNPN and CDR2 SVGIG (reference sequence). V gave up 0 bases and J gave up 5 bases, with 19 bases separating them. The PCR was carried out with 60 Vbeta primers and 13 Jbeta primers. The repertoire was sequenced with immunoSEQ multiplex PCR; TCRdb's copy has only in-frame clones and lacks some. This table holds about 170,000 clones, around 74% found once. The sequenced material came from PBMCs. This clonotype originated in a female donor in good health and CMV-seronegative. The V call is TRBV30, the J call TRBJ2-5, with a possible D match to TRBD1 (6 bases). The CDR3 region is CAWSVGWTARGETQYF. CDR3 bases: TGTGCCTGGAGTGTGGGGTGGACAGCAAGAGGGGAGACCCAGTACTTC.